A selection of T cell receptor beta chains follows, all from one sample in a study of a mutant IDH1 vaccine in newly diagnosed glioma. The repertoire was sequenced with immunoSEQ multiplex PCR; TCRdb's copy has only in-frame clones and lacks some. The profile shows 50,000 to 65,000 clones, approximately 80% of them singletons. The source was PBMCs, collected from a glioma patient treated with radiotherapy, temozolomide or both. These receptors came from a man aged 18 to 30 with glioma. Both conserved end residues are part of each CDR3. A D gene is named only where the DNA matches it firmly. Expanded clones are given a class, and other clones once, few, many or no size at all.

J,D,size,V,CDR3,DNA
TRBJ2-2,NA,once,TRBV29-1,CSVEVGRGELFF,TGCAGCGTTGAAGTCGGGCGCGGGGAGCTGTTTTTT
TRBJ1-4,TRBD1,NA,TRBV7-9,CASSLARGQGNEKLFF,TGTGCCAGCAGCTTAGCGAGGGGACAGGGGAATGAAAAACTGTTTTTT
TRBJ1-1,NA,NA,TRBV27,CASRLLGTPEAFF,TGTGCCAGCAGATTACTCGGGACCCCTGAAGCTTTCTTT
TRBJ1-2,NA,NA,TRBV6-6,CASSLPQGSGYTF,TGTGCCAGCAGTTTACCGCAGGGGTCTGGCTACACCTTC
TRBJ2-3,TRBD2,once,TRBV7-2,CASSFSRLAGGTDTQYF,TGTGCCAGCAGCTTTTCCCGACTAGCGGGAGGCACAGATACGCAGTATTTT
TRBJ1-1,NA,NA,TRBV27,CASSLSTNTEAFF,TGTGCCAGCAGTTTATCGACCAACACTGAAGCTTTCTTT
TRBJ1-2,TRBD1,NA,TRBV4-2,CASSQPGQANYGYTF,TGTGCCAGCAGCCAACCTGGACAGGCTAACTATGGCTACACCTTC
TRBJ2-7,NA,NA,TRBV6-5,CASSYRSPHRANEQYF,TGTGCCAGCAGTTACCGCTCACCCCACAGGGCTAACGAGCAGTACTTC
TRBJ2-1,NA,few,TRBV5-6,CASSLERDLIYNEQFF,TGCGCCAGCAGCTTAGAAAGGGACCTAATTTACAATGAGCAGTTCTTC
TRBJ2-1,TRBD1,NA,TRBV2,CASFRDRGHNEQFF,TGTGCCAGCTTCCGGGACAGGGGGCACAATGAGCAGTTCTTC
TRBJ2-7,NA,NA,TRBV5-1,CASSPVGSYEQYF,TGCGCCAGCAGCCCCGTAGGCTCCTACGAGCAGTACTTC
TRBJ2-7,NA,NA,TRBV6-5,CASSYNGQLYEQYF,TGTGCCAGCAGTTATAACGGGCAGCTTTACGAGCAGTACTTC